This TCR beta chain was sequenced in a study of technical replicates of blood from several donors. Only in-frame clones appear in the TCRdb table, and some are missing; sequencing was by immunoSEQ multiplex PCR. This table holds over 80,000 clones, about 96% found once. Germline lookup yields CDR1 KGHSH and CDR2 LQKENI. The CDR3 has 13 amino acids. V shed 3 bases and J 4 bases; nucleotides not matched to a gene: 3. V and J are TRBV18 and TRBJ2-7, with 7 bases matching TRBD1. The sequenced material came from T cells isolated from PBMCs. The sequence derives from a human donor in good health. The CDR3 DNA reads as TGTGCCAGCTCACCCCTGACAGGGTACGAGCAGTACTTC. It translates to CASSPLTGYEQYF.